Each of the 2 T cell receptor beta chains below was sequenced from the same sample in a study of blood T cell repertoires in COVID-19. Here immunoSEQ multiplex PCR was the method, and the copy in TCRdb shows in-frame clones only, minus some. Here the sample spans under 450,000 clones, 75% to 90% being singletons. The specimen sequenced was peripheral blood. These TCRs come from a woman in her fifties or sixties with COVID-19, enrolled during active disease.

Written as DNA, the CDR3 is TGTGCCAGTAGTAGACAGGGAAGGGATCAGCCCCAGCATTTT. It encodes CASSRQGRDQPQHF. The chain recombines TRBV19 with TRBJ1-5; 7 nucleotides agree with TRBD1. The V and J ends lost 4 bases and 5 bases, in that order; junction bases with no gene match: 5. The CDR3 contains 14 residues. The germline CDR1 and CDR2 sequences are LNHDA and SQIVND (reference sequence).

The chain joins TRBV7-9 to TRBJ2-7; D gene unclear. Trimming cost V 2 bases and J 1 base, with 6 bases left between them. This CDR3 has 13 residues. Germline CDR1 and CDR2: SEHNR and FQNEAQ (reference sequence). The CDR3 reads CASSLPGSYEQYF. The DNA for the CDR3 is TGTGCCAGCAGCTTACCAGGTTCCTACGAGCAGTACTTC.